This entry describes one T cell receptor beta chain. Its antigen is still unknown. Individual cDNA molecules received unique molecular identifiers. A single record per CDR3 protein comes from TCRdb applying MiXCR to the 5' RACE reads. This sample has about 71,000 distinct CDR3 sequences, with around 12% found just once. The data were obtained in a study of early T cells in non-severe SARS-CoV-2 infection. This CDR3 spans 16 amino acids. V was pared by 6 bases and J by 0 bases, with 8 bases of the junction left unmatched. Germline assignment: CDR1 LNHDA and CDR2 SQIVND (reference sequence). Regarding the study as a whole: Using VDJdb, the matching emphasized anti-spike CD8 responses while missing private and CD4 specificities.

This receptor was taken from an adult who was a healthcare worker with PCR-confirmed SARS-CoV-2 infection or an uninfected control (not recorded which). The sequencing used whole blood, collected at baseline. V usage is TRBV19 and J usage is TRBJ2-7; TRBD1 matches at 10 bases. CDR3 bases: TGTGCCAGTAGCCTACAAGGACAGGGGGACTCCTACGAGCAGTACTTC. This sequence encodes CASSLQGQGDSYEQYF.